The clone carrying this T cell receptor (beta chain) was counted only a few times. The entry originates in a study of blood T cells in healthy people across ages. The authors ran a second PCR of 7 to 11 cycles using a sample-barcoded 5' primer and a J-beta primer mix. TCRdb processed the 5' RACE reads anew with MiXCR; each CDR3 protein has one entry. The data show fewer than 650,000 distinct CDR3 sequences, with over 25% seen just once and 3% to 4% held by the top ten. V dropped 1 base and J dropped 5 bases, with 13 bases sitting between them. The CDR3 is 15 residues long. Per the germline V gene, CDR1 is SGHAT and CDR2 is FQNNGV. A further study also used this sample, focusing on T cells of mothers and their children.

The sequencing input was blood. This TCR came from a boy between 2 and 10 years old in good health. The chain uses TRBV11-2 and TRBJ2-3; weak D call: TRBD2 (5 bases). CDR3 nucleotide sequence: TGTGCCAGCAGCTTAGTTGGAGGTGGTATAGATACGCAGTATTTT. Its translation: CASSLVGGGIDTQYF.